Listed below are T cell receptor beta chains from one sample, sequenced in a study of regulatory T cells in long-lasting Graves disease. MiXCR, run by TCRdb on the multiplex PCR reads, gives a single entry per CDR3 protein. The sample lists a few hundred thousand distinct CDR3 sequences, approximately 19% occurring once. These data also formed part of another study, on T cells in Graves' hyperthyroidism and ophthalmopathy.

The sequencing here drew on peripheral blood mononuclear cells (PBMCs), taken at new diagnosis, from a patient treated with antithyroid drugs. All receptors derive from a woman aged 30 to 39 with Graves disease. Each CDR3 is given with its conserved first and last residue. The D gene is left open where the match is weak. For some rows the clone size is stated as once, few or many, or as a class when expanded; others skip it.

>TRBJ1-6|TRBV27|many|NA
CASSPHALRNYNSPLHF
TGTGCCAGCAGTCCCCATGCCCTGAGGAACTATAATTCACCCCTCCACTTT
>TRBJ2-1|TRBV10-3|NA|TRBD1
CAISESIHRGYEQFF
TGTGCCATCAGTGAGTCGATTCACAGGGGTTATGAGCAGTTCTTC
>TRBJ2-3|TRBV2|NA|TRBD2
CASSEFVTSGTSTDTQYF
TGTGCCAGCAGTGAATTCGTGACTAGCGGGACCTCCACAGATACGCAGTATTTT
>TRBJ2-7|TRBV20-1|NA|TRBD1
CSAIGTAYSYEQYF
TGCAGTGCTATCGGGACAGCCTATTCCTACGAGCAGTACTTC
>TRBJ2-5|TRBV7-9|few|NA
CVSSPRSGWGSQETQYF
TGTGTCAGCAGCCCTCGCTCGGGCTGGGGGAGCCAAGAGACCCAGTACTTC
>TRBJ1-6|TRBV6-2/TRBV6-3|many|NA
CASSYSWDNSYNSPLHF
TGTGCCAGCAGTTACTCGTGGGATAACTCCTATAATTCACCCCTCCACTTT
>TRBJ2-7|TRBV3-1|many|TRBD2
CASTYSSGGQYEQYF
TGTGCCAGCACCTATTCTAGCGGGGGGCAGTACGAGCAGTACTTC
>TRBJ2-2|TRBV2|once|NA
CATPMPSTGELFF
TGTGCCACTCCGATGCCAAGCACCGGGGAGCTGTTTTTT
>TRBJ1-2|TRBV28|many|NA
CASSPTGTPLLYGYTF
TGTGCCAGCAGTCCAACCGGGACCCCTCTTCTATATGGCTACACCTTC
>TRBJ1-1|TRBV19|few|NA
CASSLGRSFLNTEAFF
TGTGCCAGTAGTTTAGGGCGATCATTCCTGAACACTGAAGCTTTCTTT
>TRBJ2-3|TRBV12-3/TRBV12-4|NA|TRBD1
CASSLRGTDRGTDTQYF
TGTGCCAGCAGTTTAAGGGGGACCGACAGGGGCACAGATACGCAGTATTTT
>TRBJ2-5|TRBV27|NA|NA
CASRPQIASAGETQYF
TGTGCCAGCAGACCACAGATAGCGTCCGCTGGGGAGACCCAGTACTTC
>TRBJ2-7|TRBV7-9|many|NA
CASGNRDAYEQYF
TGTGCCAGCGGCAACAGGGACGCCTACGAGCAGTACTTC
>TRBJ2-1|TRBV19|many|TRBD2
CASTPSGRPYDEQFF
TGTGCCAGTACCCCAAGCGGGAGGCCTTACGATGAGCAGTTCTTC
>TRBJ1-1|TRBV18|many|TRBD1
CASSPQGQMNTEAFF
TGTGCCAGCTCACCCCAGGGACAGATGAACACTGAAGCTTTCTTT
>TRBJ2-1|TRBV30|NA|NA
CAWSVNLAVNEQFF
TGTGCCTGGAGTGTAAATCTAGCAGTCAATGAGCAGTTCTTC
>TRBJ1-5|TRBV28|many|TRBD1
CASSITGTGVSYSNQPQHF
TGTGCCAGCAGTATAACCGGGACAGGAGTATCTTATAGCAATCAGCCCCAGCATTTT
>TRBJ2-2|TRBV7-9|many|NA
CATGDTGELFF
TGTGCCACCGGGGACACCGGGGAGCTGTTTTTT
>TRBJ1-2|TRBV30|many|NA
CAWVGRGYGYTF
TGTGCCTGGGTGGGGCGGGGGTATGGCTACACCTTC
>TRBJ2-3|TRBV5-5|many|NA
CASSLASGQSRTDTQYF
TGTGCCAGCAGCTTGGCCTCAGGGCAATCTCGCACAGATACGCAGTATTTT
>TRBJ2-7|TRBV27|many|NA
CASSGRTTYEQYF
TGTGCCAGCAGTGGACGGACAACCTACGAGCAGTACTTC
>TRBJ2-7|TRBV19|many|TRBD2
CASSISGTSGSYEQYF
TGTGCCAGTAGTATAAGCGGGACCTCAGGCTCCTACGAGCAGTACTTC
>TRBJ1-5|TRBV28|many|NA
CASDRRENQPQHF
TGTGCCAGCGATAGGAGGGAAAATCAGCCCCAGCATTTT